This T cell receptor beta chain was observed in a study of glioma-infiltrating T cells after dendritic cell vaccination. The overall study: Patients had newly diagnosed or recurrent glioblastoma and received dendritic cell vaccines.

As for this clone: Its target is not known.

Study-wide points: Survival was not directly related to TCR clonality in these patients.

From germline, CDR1 is SGHDT and CDR2 YYEEEE. CDR3 length: 16 amino acids. Unmatched junction bases numbered 11, after V lost 5 bases and J lost 4 bases. The method was immunoSEQ multiplex PCR; TCRdb's version includes in-frame clones alone and lacks a portion of them. Of fewer than 95,000 clones in the sample, 85% were seen once. Noted time point: after dendritic cell vaccination, including at tumor progression/relapse. The genes are TRBV5-6 and TRBJ2-1; 8 nucleotides line up with TRBD2. This TCR derives from a human donor with glioblastoma. The sample consisted of blood, taken after dendritic cell vaccination. CDR3 residues: CASRSLGAGGYNEQFF. In nucleotides, the CDR3 is TGTGCCAGCAGATCCCTGGGGGCGGGGGGATACAATGAGCAGTTCTTC.